A selection of T cell receptor beta chains follows, all from one sample in a study of shared clonotypes between healthy human individuals. Sequencing used immunoSEQ multiplex PCR; TCRdb keeps in-frame clones, though not all of them. Of about 2.4 million clones listed, approximately 90% are singletons. Input material: naive CD4+ T cells sorted from blood. The source is a man aged 18 to 29 in good health. The conserved cysteine and the conserved F or W are not part of the CDR3 here. Each record gives: V gene, J gene, CDR3 protein.

TRBV7-9,TRBJ2-6,ASSPSSGANVLT
TRBV9,TRBJ1-2,ASSGGQTLNYGYT
TRBV6-5,TRBJ2-3,ASLVPGAPDTQY
TRBV5-8,TRBJ2-5,ASSPRNPGETQY
TRBV6-1,TRBJ2-4,ASVGGTKNIQY
TRBV23-1,TRBJ2-7,ASSQNPANDEQY
TRBV27,TRBJ2-3,ASREKAGGPDTQY
TRBV10-3,TRBJ2-5,AISGGGKETQY
TRBV7-9,TRBJ1-2,ASSLIVDISYGYT
TRBV11-3,TRBJ2-1,ASSSDRGHNYNEQF
TRBV4-3,TRBJ2-1,ASSQDSWEGYNEQF
TRBV6-4,TRBJ2-3,ASSERRARNLGDTQY
TRBV11-1,TRBJ2-7,ASSWGTSGGSYEQY
TRBV9,TRBJ2-3,ASQRGGQSDTQY
TRBV6-1,TRBJ2-7,ASSEGGASSYEQY